The clone carrying this T cell receptor beta chain was picked up a small number of times. Carried by the TCR beta cDNA libraries were unique molecular identifiers. TCRdb reprocessed the PCR reads with MiXCR, giving one entry per CDR3 protein. Seen here are about 820,000 distinct CDR3 sequences, approximately 57% observed once, and the top ten hold 4.6%. This sample was taken from a study of post-analysis software for immune sequencing data. This TCR was recovered from a girl aged 10-17 years with multiple sclerosis. Sequenced input: blood.

CDR3 in amino acids: CASFNFYEQYF. The CDR3, as DNA: TGTGCCAGCTTCAATTTTTACGAGCAGTACTTC. The chain uses TRBV6-1 and TRBJ2-4; unclear D gene. TRBJ2-7 matches the DNA end more closely, so the J call is doubtful. Germline CDR1 reads MNHNS; CDR2 reads SASEGT. The length of the CDR3 is 11 residues.